The T cell receptor (beta chain) described here comes from a study of chemoradiotherapy in HPV16-positive cancers. The wider study: Candidate HPV-specific T-cell clones and common TCR motifs came from functional assays in a couple of HPV16-positive patients. Study outcomes and limitations: HPV-responsive T-cell expansion during chemoradiotherapy was linked to improved recurrence-free survival in HPV16-positive patients. Non-HPV-specific T cells did not expand in tumors during treatment, whereas candidate HPV-specific clones and E7-related motifs did. Functional assays defining HPV-specific T cells used only a couple of HPV16-positive patients.

This CDR3 region has 14 residues. V lost 5 bases and J lost 4; bases outside the gene matches: 7. Germline V CDR1 and CDR2: MNHEY, SMNVEV (reference sequence). Worth noting for this clone: Antigen: not known.

Clones were sequenced by immunoSEQ multiplex PCR, and TCRdb holds only the in-frame ones, with some missing. This sample has around 1,600 clones, with 86% found just once. The gene calls are TRBV27 and TRBJ1-1; 7 bases fit TRBD1. This TCR was sampled from a human donor with HPV-associated anogenital cancer. The material sequenced was tumor tissue, taken from a patient who underwent chemoradiotherapy. As DNA, the CDR3 is TGTGCCAGCAGTACCTACAGGGGAGCCACTGAAGCTTTCTTT. Encoded protein: CASSTYRGATEAFF.